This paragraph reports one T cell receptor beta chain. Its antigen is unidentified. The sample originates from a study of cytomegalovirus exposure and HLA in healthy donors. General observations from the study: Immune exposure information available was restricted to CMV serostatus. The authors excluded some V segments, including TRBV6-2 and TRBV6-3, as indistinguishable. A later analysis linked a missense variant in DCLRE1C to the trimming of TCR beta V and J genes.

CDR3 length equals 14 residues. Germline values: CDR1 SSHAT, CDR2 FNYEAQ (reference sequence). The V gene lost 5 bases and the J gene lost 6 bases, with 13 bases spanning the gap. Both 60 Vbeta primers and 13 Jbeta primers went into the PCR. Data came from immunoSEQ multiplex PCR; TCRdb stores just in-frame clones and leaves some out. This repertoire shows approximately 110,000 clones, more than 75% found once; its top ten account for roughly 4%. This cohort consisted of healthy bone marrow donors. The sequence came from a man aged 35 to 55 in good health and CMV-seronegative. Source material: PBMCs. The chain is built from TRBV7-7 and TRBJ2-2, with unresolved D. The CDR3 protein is CASSPRRAPGELFF. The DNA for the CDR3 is TGTGCCAGCAGCCCTCGTAGAGCGCCCGGGGAGCTGTTTTTT.